A single sample gave rise to the 26 T cell receptor beta chains below, sequenced in a study of cytomegalovirus exposure and HLA in healthy donors. The PCR contained 60 Vbeta and 13 Jbeta primers. Repertoires were generated with immunoSEQ multiplex PCR, while TCRdb's copy carries only in-frame clones and drops some. The table lists around 140,000 clones, with about 2.2% in the top ten. Sequenced: PBMCs. These receptors all stem from a woman aged 18-29 years in good health and CMV-seronegative.

The rearrangement joins TRBV19 to TRBJ1-2; 7 nucleotides align to TRBD1. The trim removed 6 bases at V and 3 bases at J, leaving 10 bases unmatched. This CDR3 is 15 amino acids long. The germline V gene encodes CDR1 LNHDA and CDR2 SQIVND (reference sequence). CDR3: CASRTGRGEDYGYTF. The CDR3 DNA reads as TGTGCCAGTAGGACGGGCAGGGGGGAAGACTATGGCTACACCTTC.

The rearrangement links TRBV5-5 to TRBJ1-2; 9 bases are shared with TRBD1. CDR3 length equals 15 residues. Germline V lookup: CDR1 SGHKS, CDR2 YYEKEE (reference sequence). The junction had 11 bases not matched to a gene; V was cut back by 3 bases and J by 8 bases. The chain's CDR3 is CASSSLQGASRGYTF. CDR3 coding DNA: TGTGCCAGCAGCTCCCTACAGGGGGCCAGTAGGGGCTACACCTTC.

The chain carries TRBV19 and TRBJ1-5, with D maybe TRBD1 (5 bases). Germline V gene data show CDR1 as LNHDA and CDR2 as SQIVND (reference sequence). Between the trimmed V and J ends, which lost 6 bases and 6 bases, there was a span of 9 bases. This CDR3 is built from 12 residues. This CDR3 reads CASSLGGQPQHF. In nucleotides, the CDR3 is TGTGCCAGTAGCCTGGGGGGTCAGCCCCAGCATTTT.

The chain combines TRBV6-1 with TRBJ2-1; no firm D call. The germline V gene has CDR1 MNHNS and CDR2 SASEGT. The V end lost 2 bases, the J end lost 10 bases, and 9 bases lay between the germline ends. This CDR3 comprises 12 residues. This CDR3 reads CASSEPMLEQFF. DNA for the CDR3: TGTGCCAGCAGTGAACCAATGCTAGAGCAGTTCTTC.

This chain uses TRBV7-9 with TRBJ1-4, with TRBD1 identical over 7 bases. The CDR3 is 14 residues long. CDR1 and CDR2 from the germline V gene are SEHNR and FQNEAQ (reference sequence). Trimming at V came to 5 bases and at J to 7 bases, leaving 7 bases not matched to a gene. The CDR3 here is CASSDGTDLEKLFF. CDR3 nucleotide sequence: TGTGCCAGCAGCGACGGGACAGATCTTGAAAAACTGTTTTTT.

The chain uses TRBV19 and TRBJ2-3; 13 nucleotides match TRBD2. Germline values: CDR1 LNHDA, CDR2 SQIVND (reference sequence). This CDR3 has 18 amino acids. The V and J ends lost 4 bases and 2 bases, in that order; junction bases with no gene match: 9. The CDR3 DNA is TGTGCCAGTAGTAGGGAGGGACTAGCGGGACTCTTCACAGATACGCAGTATTTT. Its protein is CASSREGLAGLFTDTQYF.

V is TRBV7-9 and J is TRBJ1-1; D is possibly TRBD1 (5 bases). The CDR3 sequence is 14 residues long. Deletions cut 3 bases from V and 0 bases from J, with 8 bases between. Germline V gene sequence: CDR1 SEHNR, CDR2 FQNEAQ (reference sequence). In DNA, the CDR3 is TGTGCCAGCAGCTTGGAGGGGATGAACACTGAAGCTTTCTTT. Protein sequence: CASSLEGMNTEAFF.

The chain employs TRBV19 and TRBJ1-2; no clear D gene. The length of the CDR3 is 18 residues. The germline V gene encodes CDR1 LNHDA and CDR2 SQIVND (reference sequence). V gave up 1 base and J gave up 1 base, with 19 bases separating them. Here the CDR3 DNA reads TGTGCCAGTAGTATAGTAGTCAGCCGGAAACAGAATAACTATGGCTACACCTTC. Its protein is CASSIVVSRKQNNYGYTF.

CDR3 residues: CASSRGLGGASYNEQFF. CDR3 DNA sequence: TGCGCCAGCAGCCGAGGTTTGGGGGGGGCCTCCTACAATGAGCAGTTCTTC. The gene calls are TRBV5-1 and TRBJ2-1; possibly TRBD2 for D (7 bases). V lost 4 bases and J 0 bases, leaving 17 bases between the germline ends. This CDR3 has 17 amino acids. Germline V gives CDR1 SGHRS, CDR2 YFSETQ.

Details on this clone: Other DNA variants within this sample encode the same CDR3. This chain links TRBV19 with TRBJ1-5, with D tentatively TRBD1 (6 bases). The CDR3 extends over 18 amino acids. V was trimmed by 6 bases and J by 0 bases, leaving 21 bases between them. CDR1 LNHDA and CDR2 SQIVND come from the germline V gene (reference sequence). For the CDR3, the DNA is TGTGCCAGTAGGATGACCGGGAGGACAGCTTATAGCAATCAGCCCCAGCATTTT. It encodes CASRMTGRTAYSNQPQHF.

The chain recombines TRBV7-3 with TRBJ2-3; 7 bases line up with TRBD2. This CDR3 spans 15 amino acids. V shed 3 bases and J 1 base; nucleotides not matched to a gene: 4. Germline CDR1 and CDR2: SGHTA and FQGTGA. Here the CDR3 reads CASSLAGVRTDTQYF. The CDR3 DNA sequence: TGTGCCAGCAGCTTGGCGGGAGTCCGCACAGATACGCAGTATTTT.

This chain joins TRBV5-1 and TRBJ2-2, with 13 bases aligning to TRBD2. This CDR3 contains 16 residues. J was trimmed by 4 bases and V by 0 bases; bases with no gene match: 0. Germline lookup yields CDR1 SGHRS and CDR2 YFSETQ. The CDR3, as DNA: TGCGCCAGCAGCTTGGGACTAGCGGGAGGCACCGGGGAGCTGTTTTTT. Its protein product is CASSLGLAGGTGELFF.

The chain has TRBV5-1 and TRBJ2-3; 11 positions agree with TRBD2. Unmatched junction bases numbered 3, after V lost 0 bases and J lost 0 bases. This CDR3 has 17 amino acids. Per the germline V gene, CDR1 is SGHRS and CDR2 is YFSETQ. The CDR3 DNA follows: TGCGCCAGCAGCTTGGTCGGGACTAGCGGTAGCACAGATACGCAGTATTTT. The encoded protein is CASSLVGTSGSTDTQYF.

The CDR3: CAISGQGAGSPLHF. The CDR3 bases are TGTGCCATCAGTGGACAGGGAGCTGGTTCACCCCTCCACTTT. The rearrangement uses TRBV10-3 and TRBJ1-6; 7 bases are shared with TRBD1. The CDR3 loop spans 14 amino acids. Germline CDR1 and CDR2: ENHRY and SYGVKD. Unmatched junction bases numbered 6, after V lost 4 bases and J lost 9 bases.

The gene calls are TRBV7-8 and TRBJ1-3; 9 bases match TRBD1. The CDR3 has 20 residues. The germline V gene encodes CDR1 SGHVS and CDR2 FQNEAQ. The V gene end was trimmed by 5 bases and the J gene end by 0 bases; junction bases not matched to a gene: 17. The CDR3 loop is CASSHRGDRAAGDSGNTIYF. The CDR3 nucleotides read TGTGCCAGCAGCCACCGTGGGGACAGGGCCGCTGGTGACTCTGGAAACACCATATATTTT. The complete variable domain, with remaining parts taken from reference TRBV7-8 and TRBJ1-3, reads GAGVSQSPRYKVAKRGQDVALRCDPISGHVSLFWYQQALGQGPEFLTYFQNEAQLDKSGLPSDRFFAERPEGSVSTLKIQRTQQEDSAVYLCASSHRGDRAAGDSGNTIYFGEGSWLTVV.

The chain is built from TRBV18 and TRBJ2-1; 12 nucleotides agree with TRBD2. The germline gives CDR1 KGHSH, CDR2 LQKENI. V was clipped by 2 bases and J by 2 bases; unmatched bases: 7. This CDR3 region has 18 residues. This CDR3 reads CASSPSAPSGRAYNEQFF. For the CDR3, the DNA is TGTGCCAGCTCACCATCTGCCCCTAGCGGGAGGGCCTACAATGAGCAGTTCTTC.

The chain joins TRBV10-3 to TRBJ2-5; TRBD2 might be the D (5 bases). In germline, CDR1 is ENHRY, CDR2 SYGVKD. This CDR3 is built from 13 residues. V was trimmed by 6 bases and J by 2 bases, leaving 10 bases between them. The CDR3 here is CAISASGQETQYF. The CDR3 nucleotides read TGTGCCATCAGCGCCAGCGGACAAGAGACCCAGTACTTC.

The rearrangement links TRBV6-6 to TRBJ1-1; 8 bases are shared with TRBD1. The J segment lost 4 bases and the V segment lost 2 bases, leaving 6 bases of the junction unmatched. The CDR3 extends over 15 amino acids. Germline V gives CDR1 MNHNY, CDR2 SVGAGI (reference sequence). The CDR3 coding sequence is TGTGCCAGCAGTTACCGACAGGGGATGGGCACTGAAGCTTTCTTT. Its protein product is CASSYRQGMGTEAFF.

The chain combines TRBV6-1 with TRBJ1-1, with D perhaps TRBD1 (5 bases). V lost 2 bases and J 0 bases, leaving 10 bases between the germline ends. This CDR3 region has 15 residues. Germline V CDR1 and CDR2: MNHNS, SASEGT. This CDR3 is CASSERKGLNTEAFF. The CDR3 coding sequence is TGTGCCAGCAGTGAAAGGAAGGGGCTGAACACTGAAGCTTTCTTT.

The V and J genes are TRBV29-1 and TRBJ2-3; 9 bases fit TRBD1. CDR1 and CDR2 from the germline V gene are SQVTM and ANQGSEA. Trimming removed 7 bases from V and 5 bases from J; junction bases left unmatched: 10. The CDR3 is 14 amino acids. CDR3 loop: CSAVRGQGGDTQYF. The CDR3 nucleotides are TGCAGCGCCGTGAGGGGACAGGGCGGAGATACGCAGTATTTT.

This sequence joins TRBV4-1 and TRBJ1-1, with no clear D. Germline lookup yields CDR1 MGHRA and CDR2 YSYEKL. This CDR3 contains 17 residues. Trimming removed 5 bases from V and 5 bases from J, with 24 bases in between. CDR3 nucleotide sequence: TGCGCCAGCAGCGTACGTTGGGGTGTGACGGCGGGGACTGAAGCTTTCTTT. Translated, it gives CASSVRWGVTAGTEAFF.

The V and J genes are TRBV2 and TRBJ2-1, with 13 bases lining up with TRBD2. The V gene end was trimmed by 7 bases and the J gene end by 14 bases; junction bases not matched to a gene: 11. Looked up from germline, CDR1 is SNHLY and CDR2 is FYNNEI. The CDR3 covers 14 residues. The CDR3 DNA is TGTGCCAGCATCCCCGGGACTAGCGGGATCCCGGAGTTCTTC. This sequence encodes CASIPGTSGIPEFF.

V gene TRBV7-3 combines with J gene TRBJ1-5; 8 nucleotides line up with TRBD1. V was clipped by 4 bases and J by 5 bases; unmatched bases: 13. The CDR3 length is 17 residues. Germline V lookup: CDR1 SGHTA, CDR2 FQGTGA. The CDR3 protein is CASSCPRTGSRDQPQHF. DNA for the CDR3: TGTGCCAGCAGCTGCCCCCGGACAGGGAGTCGGGATCAGCCCCAGCATTTT.

The CDR3 region is CASSQGLAGTADTQYF. Here the CDR3 DNA reads TGCGCCAGCAGCCAAGGACTAGCGGGAACCGCAGATACGCAGTATTTT. The chain employs TRBV4-1 and TRBJ2-3; 11 bases are shared with TRBD2. This CDR3 region has 16 residues. The ends lost 1 base at V and 4 bases at J; junction bases unmatched: 4. CDR1 is MGHRA, CDR2 YSYEKL, per germline.

The chain combines TRBV25-1 with TRBJ2-7; weak D call: TRBD2 (6 bases). Trimming took off 5 bases at V and 1 base at J, with 12 bases between the two ends. The germline CDR1 and CDR2 sequences are MGHDK and SYGVNS. This CDR3 is built from 14 residues. CDR3 nucleotide sequence: TGTGCCAGCAGTAAAGCTAGCGAGTCCTACGAGCAGTACTTC. This encodes CASSKASESYEQYF.

The chain has TRBV6-4 and TRBJ2-2; D not resolved. This CDR3 contains 14 residues. Germline CDR1 and CDR2: MRHNA and SNTAGT. V gave up 10 bases and J gave up 0 bases, with 12 bases separating them. The CDR3 loop reads CATWRSPNTGELFF. DNA for the CDR3: TGTGCCACCTGGCGGAGTCCGAACACCGGGGAGCTGTTTTTT.